A selection of T cell receptor beta chains follows, all from one sample in a study of cytomegalovirus exposure and HLA in healthy donors. Clones were read by immunoSEQ multiplex PCR, and TCRdb kept only the in-frame ones, dropping some. The sample lists under 200,000 clones, roughly 65% occurring once. The material sequenced was PBMCs. These receptors were taken from a woman younger than 30 in good health and CMV-seropositive. Each CDR3 is given with its conserved first and last residue. The order of the fields is D gene, V gene, clone size, J gene, CDR3 protein, CDR3 DNA. D genes are given only for firm matches. Part of the rows lack a size; the others show once, few, many or a class for expanded clones.

>TRBD1|TRBV30|NA|TRBJ2-7
CAWGPRDRVPGYEQYF
TGTGCCTGGGGCCCTCGGGACAGGGTCCCCGGTTACGAGCAGTACTTC
>NA|TRBV9|NA|TRBJ2-5
CASSARGRQETQYF
TGTGCCAGCAGCGCTAGGGGCCGCCAAGAGACCCAGTACTTC
>TRBD2|TRBV19|NA|TRBJ2-1
CASSIIAGLNNEQFF
TGTGCCAGTAGTATAATAGCGGGACTGAACAATGAGCAGTTCTTC
>NA|TRBV7-6|few|TRBJ2-7
CASSLLGARADEQYF
TGTGCCAGCAGCTTATTGGGGGCCCGGGCCGACGAGCAGTACTTC
>NA|TRBV7-3|few|TRBJ2-6
CASNFPGSGANVLTF
TGTGCCAGCAACTTTCCGGGGTCTGGGGCCAACGTCCTGACTTTC
>TRBD2|TRBV5-1|NA|TRBJ2-3
CASSLLGGSTDTQYF
TGCGCCAGCAGCTTGCTCGGGGGGAGCACAGATACGCAGTATTTT
>TRBD2|TRBV10-2|NA|TRBJ2-7
CASRQTSGSYEQYF
TGCGCCAGCAGACAAACTAGCGGGAGCTACGAGCAGTACTTC
>TRBD1|TRBV5-1|NA|TRBJ2-1
CASAGQDYNEQFF
TGCGCCAGCGCGGGACAGGACTACAATGAGCAGTTCTTC
>TRBD1|TRBV7-9|NA|TRBJ2-7
CASSHPGQGTKNYEQYF
TGTGCCAGCAGCCACCCGGGACAGGGAACGAAGAACTACGAGCAGTACTTC
>NA|TRBV30|few|TRBJ1-1
CAWSGGVYTEAFF
TGTGCCTGGAGCGGAGGGGTTTACACTGAAGCTTTCTTT
>NA|TRBV5-1|NA|TRBJ2-3
CASSLLGSSTDTQYF
TGCGCCAGCAGCTTACTAGGGTCTAGCACAGATACGCAGTATTTT
>TRBD1|TRBV30|NA|TRBJ2-5
CAWSGGTAQETQYF
TGTGCCTGGAGTGGGGGGACAGCCCAAGAGACCCAGTACTTC
>TRBD1|TRBV7-3|NA|TRBJ1-1
CASSSQGDTEAFF
TGTGCCAGCAGCTCCCAGGGGGACACTGAAGCTTTCTTT
>TRBD2|TRBV27|NA|TRBJ2-2
CASSPLPLAGGPRTGELFF
TGTGCCAGCAGTCCGCTTCCACTAGCGGGGGGGCCGAGGACCGGGGAGCTGTTTTTT
>NA|TRBV11-2|NA|TRBJ1-1
CASSRRDAGFNNTEAFF
TGTGCCAGCAGCCGTAGGGACGCGGGGTTTAATAACACTGAAGCTTTCTTT
>NA|TRBV9|NA|TRBJ1-4
CASSVEPMRTNEKLFF
TGTGCCAGCAGCGTAGAGCCCATGCGGACTAATGAAAAACTGTTTTTT
>TRBD1|TRBV7-9|once|TRBJ2-7
CASGVGDRSYEQYF
TGTGCCAGCGGCGTAGGGGACAGATCCTACGAGCAGTACTTC
>TRBD1|TRBV7-8|NA|TRBJ1-4
CASSDTGGLYEKLFF
TGTGCCAGCAGCGACACAGGGGGTTTATATGAAAAACTGTTTTTT
>TRBD1|TRBV5-6|few|TRBJ1-2
CASRRDRVRSNYGYPF
TGTGCCAGCAGGAGGGACAGGGTAAGATCTAACTATGGCTACCCCTTC
>NA|TRBV6-6|few|TRBJ1-1
CASSYSYRGTEAFF
TGTGCCAGCAGTTATTCCTACCGCGGCACTGAAGCTTTCTTT
>TRBD1|TRBV27|NA|TRBJ2-7
CASSLQPGGFYEQYF
TGTGCCAGCAGTTTACAGCCAGGGGGCTTCTACGAGCAGTACTTC
>NA|TRBV4-1|NA|TRBJ2-3
CASSPLQRWGTDTQYF
TGCGCCAGCAGCCCCCTCCAGCGGTGGGGCACAGATACGCAGTATTTT
>NA|TRBV6-5|NA|TRBJ2-2
CASSYSGQTNTGELFF
TGTGCCAGCAGTTACTCTGGACAGACAAACACCGGGGAGCTGTTTTTT
>TRBD1|TRBV27|NA|TRBJ2-7
CASSTGVRVYEQYF
TGTGCCAGCAGTACAGGGGTTCGAGTCTACGAGCAGTACTTC
>TRBD2|TRBV19|NA|TRBJ2-7
CASSILSGGFYEQYF
TGTGCCAGTAGTATTTTGAGCGGGGGGTTCTACGAGCAGTACTTC
>TRBD1|TRBV30|NA|TRBJ1-4
CAWRAGTGGNEKLFF
TGTGCCTGGAGGGCCGGGACAGGGGGCAATGAAAAACTGTTTTTT
>NA|TRBV7-9|NA|TRBJ1-2
CASKRENYGYTF
TGTGCCAGCAAACGAGAAAACTATGGCTACACCTTC
>TRBD1|TRBV15|NA|TRBJ2-7
CATSSWDRVGEQYF
TGTGCCACCAGCAGCTGGGACAGGGTGGGCGAGCAGTACTTC
>NA|TRBV27|NA|TRBJ2-3
CASSPDRDPPDTQYF
TGTGCCAGCAGTCCCGACAGAGACCCCCCAGATACGCAGTATTTT
>TRBD2|TRBV4-1|NA|TRBJ2-7
CASSQTSGSRGQLYEQYF
TGCGCCAGCAGCCAAACTAGCGGGTCCAGGGGACAACTATACGAGCAGTACTTC
>TRBD1|TRBV7-9|few|TRBJ2-3
CASSLASGTGYSDTQYF
TGTGCCAGCAGCTTAGCTTCCGGGACAGGGTATTCAGATACGCAGTATTTT
>TRBD1|TRBV15|NA|TRBJ2-5
CATSRGSTGVGVLETQYF
TGTGCCACCAGCAGAGGTAGCACAGGGGTGGGAGTATTGGAGACCCAGTACTTC
>NA|TRBV5-1|few|TRBJ1-4
CASSLRVPEVDEKLFF
TGCGCCAGCAGCCTCAGGGTACCAGAGGTAGATGAAAAACTGTTTTTT
>TRBD2|TRBV2|NA|TRBJ2-1
CASSESIGLAGTYNEQFF
TGTGCCAGCAGTGAATCTATAGGACTAGCGGGGACCTACAATGAGCAGTTCTTC
>NA|TRBV6-1|NA|TRBJ1-6
CASSDLTTGSLHQHF
TGTGCCAGCAGTGACCTTACTACAGGATCCCTACATCAACACTTT
>TRBD2|TRBV19|NA|TRBJ2-1
CASSVSGSTYNEQFF
TGTGCCAGTAGTGTAAGCGGGAGCACGTACAATGAGCAGTTCTTC
>TRBD1|TRBV29-1|NA|TRBJ2-2
CSVLLGGDLIGELFF
TGCAGCGTTCTTTTAGGGGGCGATCTTATCGGGGAGCTGTTTTTT
>NA|TRBV4-1|few|TRBJ2-2
CASSQEGRSTGELFF
TGCGCCAGCAGCCAAGAGGGGAGATCCACCGGGGAGCTGTTTTTT
>NA|TRBV7-6|few|TRBJ2-5
CASSQLEYQETQYF
TGTGCCAGCAGTCAATTGGAGTACCAAGAGACCCAGTACTTC
>NA|TRBV11-2|NA|TRBJ2-1
CASSFRSREEFF
TGTGCCAGCAGCTTTCGGTCGAGAGAGGAGTTCTTC
>TRBD2|TRBV19|NA|TRBJ2-3
CASSRTGPAGASTDTQYF
TGTGCCAGTAGCCGCACGGGGCCAGCGGGAGCAAGCACAGATACGCAGTATTTT
>TRBD2|TRBV19|once|TRBJ2-5
CASSITSGTAEQYF
TGTGCCAGTAGTATAACTAGCGGGACCGCGGAGCAGTACTTC
>NA|TRBV7-9|NA|TRBJ1-2
CASSWDIISYGYTF
TGTGCCAGCAGCTGGGACATTATAAGCTATGGCTACACCTTC